The 18 T cell receptor beta chains below come from one sample, sequenced in a study of T cell responses to AZD1222 COVID-19 vaccine. Produced via immunoSEQ multiplex PCR; TCRdb's table is partial and in-frame only. In the table there are tens of thousands of clones, about 90% of which are singletons. The sample here was peripheral blood, taken on day 0 of MenACWY control vaccination. Every receptor here comes from an adult in good health.

This rearrangement joins TRBV14 to TRBJ2-5; 9 positions match TRBD1. There are 19 residues in the CDR3. Germline V gene data show CDR1 as SGHDN and CDR2 as FVKESK. V lost 2 bases, J lost 4 bases, and 17 bases stayed unmatched. The CDR3 sequence: CASSQTLYTGTGRGETQYF. DNA for the CDR3: TGTGCCAGCAGCCAAACGCTTTACACCGGGACAGGGAGGGGAGAGACCCAGTACTTC.

V usage is TRBV28 and J usage is TRBJ2-2; TRBD1 matches at 7 bases. The CDR3 consists of 13 residues. Germline-derived CDR1 and CDR2 are MDHEN and SYDVKM. The trim removed 1 base at V and 8 bases at J, leaving 1 base unmatched. CDR3 nucleotides: TGTGCCAGCAGTTTATTGACAGGGGGGGAGCTGTTTTTT. This translates into CASSLLTGGELFF.

The CDR3 loop reads CASSLSGTGYEQYF. The CDR3 nucleotides are TGTGCCAGTAGTCTGTCCGGGACAGGCTACGAGCAGTACTTC. The J gene is TRBJ2-7, the V gene TRBV19; 8 bases line up with TRBD1. The CDR3 runs 14 residues. Trimming cost V 5 bases and J 3 bases; bases outside gene matches: 6. Looked up from germline, CDR1 is LNHDA and CDR2 is SQIVND (reference sequence).

The chain is built from TRBV2 and TRBJ2-1, with unresolved D. V was pared by 4 bases and J by 4 bases, with 8 bases between. Germline lookup yields CDR1 SNHLY and CDR2 FYNNEI. CDR3 length equals 13 residues. CDR3 loop: CASSVSAYNEQFF. The CDR3 DNA is TGTGCCAGCAGTGTGTCGGCATACAATGAGCAGTTCTTC.

Only one count was recorded for this clone. This rearrangement joins TRBV19 to TRBJ1-1; D not certain. The CDR3 spans 12 residues. V was clipped by 5 bases and J by 7 bases, with 11 bases between them. Per the germline V gene, CDR1 is LNHDA and CDR2 is SQIVND (reference sequence). As DNA, the CDR3 is TGTGCCAGTAGTCCCCGGACGGATGAAGCTTTCTTT. Its translation: CASSPRTDEAFF.

The chain links TRBV7-9 to TRBJ2-6; D is ambiguous. V lost 4 bases and J 3 bases, leaving 7 bases between the germline ends. This CDR3 contains 14 residues. Germline CDR1 SEHNR, CDR2 FQNEAQ (reference sequence). In DNA, the CDR3 is TGTGCCAGCAGCTCTCCCTATGGGGCCAACGTCCTGACTTTC. Protein: CASSSPYGANVLTF.

The chain recombines TRBV7-9 with TRBJ1-6; TRBD1 might be the D (5 bases). Germline CDR1 and CDR2: SEHNR and FQNEAQ (reference sequence). CDR3 length: 14 residues. V was shortened by 2 bases and J by 9 bases, with 11 bases between the two germline ends. The CDR3 DNA follows: TGTGCCAGCAGCTTATCGGGGCGCGCTTCACCCCTCCACTTT. Translating it yields CASSLSGRASPLHF.

This clone was seen once. The rearrangement uses TRBV6-1 and TRBJ1-5; TRBD1 might be the D (5 bases). V was clipped by 1 base and J by 3 bases, with 7 bases between them. This CDR3 has 14 amino acids. Germline CDR1 MNHNS, CDR2 SASEGT. The CDR3 region is CASSEGQNNQPQHF. CDR3 in DNA: TGTGCCAGCAGTGAAGGACAGAACAATCAGCCCCAGCATTTT.

The rearrangement uses TRBV28 and TRBJ2-7, with D possibly TRBD1 on 6 matching bases. Per the germline V gene, CDR1 is MDHEN and CDR2 is SYDVKM. CDR3 length: 14 amino acids. V lost 5 bases and J 0 bases, leaving 11 bases between the germline ends. CDR3 residues: CASSRTDLSYEQYF. Written as DNA, the CDR3 is TGTGCCAGCAGTAGGACAGACCTCTCCTACGAGCAGTACTTC.

The rearrangement links TRBV11-2 to TRBJ1-4; D ambiguous. Germline CDR1 reads SGHAT; CDR2 reads FQNNGV. V was shortened by 3 bases and J by 0 bases, with 8 bases between the two germline ends. The CDR3 extends over 15 amino acids. In nucleotides, the CDR3 is TGTGCCAGCAGCTTCAACTCCGCAACTAATGAAAAACTGTTTTTT. Translated: CASSFNSATNEKLFF.

The chain recombines TRBV7-6 with TRBJ2-7; D remains ambiguous. CDR1 and CDR2 from the germline V gene are SGHVS and FNYEAQ. The length of the CDR3 is 15 residues. With 5 bases removed from V and 1 base from J, the gap between germline ends came to 15 bases. The CDR3: CASSPIGRSSYEQYF. The CDR3 coding sequence is TGTGCCAGCAGCCCGATTGGCAGATCATCCTACGAGCAGTACTTC.

This clone has only one observation. The rearrangement joins TRBV28 to TRBJ1-1; 8 nucleotides match TRBD1. Trimming took 6 bases from V and 5 from J; bases not matched to a gene: 5. Per germline, CDR1 MDHEN and CDR2 SYDVKM. This CDR3 region has 13 residues. CDR3 residues: CASSTNRGTEAFF. The CDR3 coding sequence is TGTGCCAGCAGCACCAACAGGGGGACTGAAGCTTTCTTT.

J is TRBJ1-2 and V is TRBV3-1 (or the pseudogene TRBV3-2); D call uncertain. Germline CDR1 LGHDT, CDR2 YNNKEL (reference sequence). The CDR3 sequence is 13 residues long. V lost 0 bases and J lost 8, with 10 bases in between. The CDR3 DNA reads as TGTGCCAGCAGCCAAGAAACCACCAGGGGCTACACCTTC. It translates to CASSQETTRGYTF.

This chain connects TRBV7-2 to TRBJ1-5; D unclear. The CDR3 length is 17 residues. The V gene's germline CDR1 is SGHTA and CDR2 FQGNSA. The germline V and J ends were trimmed by 1 base and 4 bases, with 17 bases remaining between them. The CDR3 here is CASSLEVVSFGNQPQHF. Written as DNA, the CDR3 is TGTGCCAGCAGCTTAGAAGTCGTGAGCTTCGGGAATCAGCCCCAGCATTTT.

This clone has only one observation. The chain joins TRBV19 to TRBJ1-2, with 7 bases that match TRBD1. The CDR3 length is 15 residues. V shed 2 bases, J shed 2 bases, and the junction held 5 bases outside the gene matches. Germline CDR1 is LNHDA and CDR2 is SQIVND (reference sequence). CDR3 sequence (DNA): TGTGCCAGTAGTATACAAGAGGGACAGAACTATGGCTACACCTTC. This encodes CASSIQEGQNYGYTF. Full variable domain (rest looked up from reference TRBV19 and TRBJ1-2): DGGITQSPKYLFRKEGQNVTLSCEQNLNHDAMYWYRQDPGQGLRLIYYSQIVNDFQKGDIAEGYSVSREKKESFPLTVTSAQKNPTAFYLCASSIQEGQNYGYTFGSGTRLTVV.

CDR3 in DNA: TGTGCCAGCAGCTTTCGGGGGCACGAGCAGTACTTC. Its protein product is CASSFRGHEQYF. The chain uses TRBV7-9 and TRBJ2-7; either TRBD1 or TRBD2 may supply D (6 bases each). Per germline, CDR1 SEHNR and CDR2 FQNEAQ (reference sequence). This CDR3 contains 12 residues. The ends were cut back, 3 bases at V and 5 bases at J, with 8 bases in the middle.

The chain recombines TRBV9 with TRBJ2-5; possibly TRBD1 for D (6 bases). The CDR3 covers 15 residues. V lost 7 bases and J lost 0, with 16 bases in between. CDR1 is SGDLS, CDR2 YYNGEE, per germline. The CDR3 spells CASSRGSPYQETQYF. CDR3 sequence (DNA): TGTGCCAGCTCAAGGGGGAGCCCTTACCAAGAGACCCAGTACTTC.

CDR3 sequence: CASSQVGTYNEQFF. CDR3 DNA: TGTGCCAGCAGCCAAGTGGGGACTTACAATGAGCAGTTCTTC. This sequence joins TRBV3-1 (or the pseudogene TRBV3-2) and TRBJ2-1; D is possibly TRBD2 (6 bases). Germline V gene sequence: CDR1 LGHDT, CDR2 YNNKEL (reference sequence). The CDR3 is 14 residues long. V shed 1 base and J shed 4 bases, with 8 bases lying between them.